These 10 T cell receptor beta chains originate from one sample sequenced in a study of neurological immune-mediated disorders. TCRdb called the 5' RACE reads again in MiXCR, with one record for every CDR3 protein. The sample holds tens of thousands of distinct CDR3 sequences; around 5% are singletons and the top ten take around 3.4%. Specimen: PBMCs. The receptor source for this set is a woman aged 50 to 60 with multiple sclerosis.

This clonotype was recorded at least ten times. V is TRBV6-6 and J is TRBJ1-5; D is ambiguous. This CDR3 contains 14 residues. Trimming removed 5 bases at V and 0 bases at J, with 8 bases between. Germline lookup yields CDR1 MNHNY and CDR2 SVGAGI (reference sequence). This CDR3 reads CASSRMNSNQPQHF. In DNA, the CDR3 is TGTGCCAGCAGTAGGATGAATAGCAATCAGCCCCAGCATTTT.

This clonotype occurred many times. V is TRBV10-3 and J is TRBJ2-1, with D unresolved. Trimming stripped 8 bases from V and 7 bases from J, with 12 bases between. The germline V gene encodes CDR1 ENHRY and CDR2 SYGVKD. The CDR3 contains 12 residues. The CDR3, as DNA: TGTGCCATCGGGTCCCCTGGGAATGAGCAGTTCTTC. Translated, it gives CAIGSPGNEQFF.

This clonotype was seen repeatedly, ten times or more. The V call is TRBV10-3, the J call TRBJ1-1; 9 bases fit TRBD1. J lost 2 bases, V lost 0 bases, and 4 bases had no gene match. The CDR3 has 16 residues. In germline, CDR1 is ENHRY, CDR2 SYGVKD. Written as DNA, the CDR3 is TGTGCCATCAGTGAGTCAGGGGGACAGGGAAACACTGAAGCTTTCTTT. Translation gives CAISESGGQGNTEAFF.

Concerning this clonotype: Compared with germline, one end of the junction differs, possibly owing to a read error. The V gene is TRBV6-2 or TRBV6-3, the J gene TRBJ1-6; 9 positions agree with TRBD1. Germline V CDR1 and CDR2: MNHEY, SVGEGT. This CDR3 has 15 amino acids. The CDR3 spells CASTPRDRDFSPLNF. The CDR3 region has the DNA TGTGCCAGTACCCCCCGGGACAGGGATTTTTCACCCCTCAACTTT.

This clonotype was picked up many times. The J gene is TRBJ2-3, the V gene TRBV6-2 or TRBV6-3; D gene unclear. The CDR3 spans 15 residues. V was shortened by 4 bases and J by 0 bases, with 11 bases between the two germline ends. The V gene's germline CDR1 is MNHEY and CDR2 SVGEGT. CDR3 sequence (DNA): TGTGCCAGCAGTTTCATTTCATCTAGCACAGATACGCAGTATTTT. It specifies CASSFISSSTDTQYF.

This clonotype was seen repeatedly, ten times or more. The CDR3 here is CASSGGFGGGYGYTF. The CDR3 DNA sequence: TGTGCCAGCAGTGGGGGTTTCGGAGGGGGCTATGGCTACACCTTC. The chain links TRBV6-1 to TRBJ1-2; TRBD1 might be the D (6 bases). The CDR3 is 15 residues long. Trimming stripped 4 bases from V and 4 bases from J, with 16 bases between. CDR1 is MNHNS and CDR2 is SASEGT in the germline V gene.

This clonotype was counted at least ten times. V is TRBV7-9 and J is TRBJ1-1; D possibly corresponds to TRBD1 (5 bases). This CDR3 spans 14 amino acids. The germline V gene has CDR1 SEHNR and CDR2 FQNEAQ (reference sequence). Trimming removed 3 bases from V and 2 bases from J, with 10 bases in between. This CDR3 reads CASSLGLVNTEAFF. The CDR3 nucleotides are TGTGCCAGCAGCTTGGGACTGGTTAACACTGAAGCTTTCTTT.

In regard to this clonotype: One end of the junction fails to match germline, which may point to a read error. The chain employs TRBV12-3 or TRBV12-4 and TRBJ2-7; D is undetermined. The CDR3 has 12 amino acids. CDR3 nucleotide sequence: TGTGTCAGCAGTCGAGGCTGGGACGAGCAGTACTTC. Translating it yields CVSSRGWDEQYF.

This clonotype was recorded at least ten times. The chain recombines TRBV7-9 with TRBJ1-5; D remains unclear. The V gene's germline CDR1 is SEHNR and CDR2 FQNEAQ (reference sequence). CDR3 size: 13 residues. Trimming cost V 5 bases and J 6 bases, with 11 bases left between them. The CDR3 loop is CASSPSDGQPQHF. CDR3 DNA sequence: TGTGCCAGCAGCCCCTCTGACGGTCAGCCCCAGCATTTT.

This clonotype has ten or more counts. The chain combines TRBV6-2 or TRBV6-3 with TRBJ2-3; the match to TRBD1 covers 9 bases. Germline V gene lookup returns CDR1 MNHEY and CDR2 SVGEGT. The CDR3 length is 16 residues. J lost 5 bases, V lost 4 bases, and 10 bases had no gene match. In nucleotides, the CDR3 is TGTGCCAGCAGTTGGGACGGGACAGGGTCGAGAGATACGCAGTATTTT. This gives the protein CASSWDGTGSRDTQYF.